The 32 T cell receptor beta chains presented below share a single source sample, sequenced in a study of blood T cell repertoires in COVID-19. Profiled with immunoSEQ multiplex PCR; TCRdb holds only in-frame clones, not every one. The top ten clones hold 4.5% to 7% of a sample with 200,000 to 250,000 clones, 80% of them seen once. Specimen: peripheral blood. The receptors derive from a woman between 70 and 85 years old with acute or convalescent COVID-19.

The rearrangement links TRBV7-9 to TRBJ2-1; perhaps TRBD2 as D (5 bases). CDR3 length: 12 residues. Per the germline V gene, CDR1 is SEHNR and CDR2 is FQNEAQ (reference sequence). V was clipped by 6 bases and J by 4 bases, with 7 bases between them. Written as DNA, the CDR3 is TGTGCCAGCAGGCTAGCATACAATGAGCAGTTCTTC. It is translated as CASRLAYNEQFF. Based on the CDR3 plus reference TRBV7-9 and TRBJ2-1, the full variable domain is DTGVSQNPRHKITKRGQNVTFRCDPISEHNRLYWYRQTLGQGPEFLTYFQNEAQLEKSRLLSDRFSAERPKGSFSTLEIQRTEQGDSAMYLCASRLAYNEQFFGPGTRLTVL.

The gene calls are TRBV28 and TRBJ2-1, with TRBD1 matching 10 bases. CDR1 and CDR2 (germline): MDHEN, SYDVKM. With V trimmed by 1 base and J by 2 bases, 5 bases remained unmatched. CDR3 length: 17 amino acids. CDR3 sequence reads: CASSLYRDRGPYNEQFF. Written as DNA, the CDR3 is TGTGCCAGCAGTTTATACCGGGACAGGGGACCCTACAATGAGCAGTTCTTC.

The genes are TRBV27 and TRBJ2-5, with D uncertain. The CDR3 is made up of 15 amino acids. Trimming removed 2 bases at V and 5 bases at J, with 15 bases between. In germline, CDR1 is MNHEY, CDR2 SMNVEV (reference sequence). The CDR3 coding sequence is TGTGCCAGCAGTTTAACAACCACCGCCAGGGAGACCCAGTACTTC. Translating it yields CASSLTTTARETQYF.

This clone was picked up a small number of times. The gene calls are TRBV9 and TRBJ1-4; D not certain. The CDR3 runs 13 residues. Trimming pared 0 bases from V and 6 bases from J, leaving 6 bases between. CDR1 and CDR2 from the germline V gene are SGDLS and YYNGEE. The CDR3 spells CASSVVPDEKLFF. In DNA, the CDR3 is TGTGCCAGCAGCGTAGTGCCGGATGAAAAACTGTTTTTT.

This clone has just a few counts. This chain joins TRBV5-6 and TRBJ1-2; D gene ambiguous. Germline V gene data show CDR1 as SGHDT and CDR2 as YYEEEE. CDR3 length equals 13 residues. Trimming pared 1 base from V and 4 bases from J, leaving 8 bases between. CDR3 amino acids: CASSLQESYGYTF. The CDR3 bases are TGTGCCAGCAGCTTGCAGGAATCCTATGGCTACACCTTC.

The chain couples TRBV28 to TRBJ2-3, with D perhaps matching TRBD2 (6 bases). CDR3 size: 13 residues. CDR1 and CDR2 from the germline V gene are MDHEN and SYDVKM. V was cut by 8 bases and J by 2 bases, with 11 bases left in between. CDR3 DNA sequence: TGTGCCAGCCGGGAGATAAACACAGATACGCAGTATTTT. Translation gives CASREINTDTQYF. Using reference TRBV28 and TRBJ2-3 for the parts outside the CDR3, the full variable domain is DVKVTQSSRYLVKRTGEKVFLECVQDMDHENMFWYRQDPGLGLRLIYFSYDVKMKEKGDIPEGYSVSREKKERFSLILESASTNQTSMYLCASREINTDTQYFGPGTRLTVL.

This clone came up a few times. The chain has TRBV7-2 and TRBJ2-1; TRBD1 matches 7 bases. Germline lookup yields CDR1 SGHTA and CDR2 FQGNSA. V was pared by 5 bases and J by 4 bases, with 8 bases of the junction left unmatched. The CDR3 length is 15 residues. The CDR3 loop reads CASSQGQSEYNEQFF. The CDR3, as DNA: TGTGCCAGCAGCCAGGGACAGTCCGAATACAATGAGCAGTTCTTC.

The CDR3 is CASSFGLAVTGELFF. For the CDR3, the DNA is TGTGCCAGCTCATTTGGACTAGCGGTCACCGGGGAGCTGTTTTTT. The chain has TRBV18 and TRBJ2-2; 10 bases line up with TRBD2. Per the germline V gene, CDR1 is KGHSH and CDR2 is LQKENI. This CDR3 comprises 15 residues. The junction had 4 bases not matched to a gene; V was cut back by 5 bases and J by 4 bases.

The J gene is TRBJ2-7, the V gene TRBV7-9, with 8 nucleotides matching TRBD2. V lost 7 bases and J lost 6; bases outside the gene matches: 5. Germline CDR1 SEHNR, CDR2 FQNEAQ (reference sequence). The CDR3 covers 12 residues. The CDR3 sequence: CASNPGGGEQYF. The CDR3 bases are TGTGCCAGCAACCCCGGGGGGGGCGAGCAGTACTTC.

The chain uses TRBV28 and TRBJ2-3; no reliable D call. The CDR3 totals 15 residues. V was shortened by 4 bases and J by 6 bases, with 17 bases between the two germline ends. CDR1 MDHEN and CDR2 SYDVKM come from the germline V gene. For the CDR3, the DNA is TGTGCCAGCAGTTATGGGTTTTTTGTCGGGGATACGCAGTATTTT. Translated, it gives CASSYGFFVGDTQYF.

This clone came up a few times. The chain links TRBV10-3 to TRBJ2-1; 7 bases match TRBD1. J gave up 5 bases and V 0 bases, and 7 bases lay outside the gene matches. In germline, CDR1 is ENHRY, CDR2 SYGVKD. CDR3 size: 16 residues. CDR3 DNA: TGTGCCATCAGTGAGTCGACGGGACAGAATAACAATGAGCAGTTCTTC. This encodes CAISESTGQNNNEQFF.

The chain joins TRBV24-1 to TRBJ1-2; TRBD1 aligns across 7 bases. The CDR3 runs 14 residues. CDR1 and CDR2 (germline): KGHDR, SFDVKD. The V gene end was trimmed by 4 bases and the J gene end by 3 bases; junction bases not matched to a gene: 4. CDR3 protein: CATSETTGDYGYTF. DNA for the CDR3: TGTGCCACCAGTGAGACCACAGGGGACTATGGCTACACCTTC.

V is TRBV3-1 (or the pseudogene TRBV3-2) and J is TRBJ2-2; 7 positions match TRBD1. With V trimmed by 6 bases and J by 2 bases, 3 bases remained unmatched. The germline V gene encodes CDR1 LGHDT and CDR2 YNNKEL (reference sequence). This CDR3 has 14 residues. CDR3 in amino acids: CASRQGTNTGELFF. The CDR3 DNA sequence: TGTGCCAGCAGACAGGGGACCAACACCGGGGAGCTGTTTTTT.

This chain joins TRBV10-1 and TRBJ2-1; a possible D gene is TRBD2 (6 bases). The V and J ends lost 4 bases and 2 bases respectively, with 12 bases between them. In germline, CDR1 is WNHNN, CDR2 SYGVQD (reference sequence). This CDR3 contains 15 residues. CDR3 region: CASSARGTAYNEQFF. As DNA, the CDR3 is TGCGCCAGCAGTGCGCGCGGGACCGCCTACAATGAGCAGTTCTTC.

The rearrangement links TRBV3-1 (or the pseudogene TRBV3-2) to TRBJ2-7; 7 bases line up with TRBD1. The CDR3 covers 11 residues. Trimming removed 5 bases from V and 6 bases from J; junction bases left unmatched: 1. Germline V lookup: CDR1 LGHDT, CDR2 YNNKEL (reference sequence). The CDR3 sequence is CASSDRVEQYF. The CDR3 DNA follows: TGTGCCAGCAGCGACAGGGTCGAGCAGTACTTC.

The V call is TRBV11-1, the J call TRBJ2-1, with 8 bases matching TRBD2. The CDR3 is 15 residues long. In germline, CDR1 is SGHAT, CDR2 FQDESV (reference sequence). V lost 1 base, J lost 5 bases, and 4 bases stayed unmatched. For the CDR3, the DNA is TGTGCCAGCAGCTTAGGTGGTAGCGGGAACAATGAGCAGTTCTTC. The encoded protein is CASSLGGSGNNEQFF.

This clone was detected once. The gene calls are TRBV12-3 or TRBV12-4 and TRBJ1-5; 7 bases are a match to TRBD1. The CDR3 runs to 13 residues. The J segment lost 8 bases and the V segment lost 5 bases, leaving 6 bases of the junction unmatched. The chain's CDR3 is CASSQQGVEPQHF. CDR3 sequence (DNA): TGTGCCAGCAGTCAGCAGGGGGTGGAGCCCCAGCATTTT.

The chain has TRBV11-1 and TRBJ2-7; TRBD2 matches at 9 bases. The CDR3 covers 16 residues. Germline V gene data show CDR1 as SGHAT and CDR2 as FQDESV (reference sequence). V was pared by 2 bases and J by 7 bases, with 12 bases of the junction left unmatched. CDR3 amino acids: CASSLRSGSIAGEQYF. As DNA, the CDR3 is TGTGCCAGCAGCTTACGTAGCGGGAGTATTGCGGGGGAGCAGTACTTC.

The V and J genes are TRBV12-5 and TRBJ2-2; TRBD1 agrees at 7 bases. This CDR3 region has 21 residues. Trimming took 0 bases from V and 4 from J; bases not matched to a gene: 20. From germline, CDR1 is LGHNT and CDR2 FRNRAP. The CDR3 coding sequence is TGTGCTAGTGGTTTGGTACGACAGGGCCTGGCCCCCACCCCGGGCACCGGGGAGCTGTTTTTT. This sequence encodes CASGLVRQGLAPTPGTGELFF.

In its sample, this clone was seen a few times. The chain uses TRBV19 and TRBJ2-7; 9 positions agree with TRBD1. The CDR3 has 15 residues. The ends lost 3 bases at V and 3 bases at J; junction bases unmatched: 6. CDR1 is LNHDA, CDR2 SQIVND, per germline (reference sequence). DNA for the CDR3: TGTGCCAGTAGTATCTCTCCGGGACAGGGCTACGAGCAGTACTTC. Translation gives CASSISPGQGYEQYF. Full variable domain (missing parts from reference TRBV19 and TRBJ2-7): DGGITQSPKYLFRKEGQNVTLSCEQNLNHDAMYWYRQDPGQGLRLIYYSQIVNDFQKGDIAEGYSVSREKKESFPLTVTSAQKNPTAFYLCASSISPGQGYEQYFGPGTRLTVT.

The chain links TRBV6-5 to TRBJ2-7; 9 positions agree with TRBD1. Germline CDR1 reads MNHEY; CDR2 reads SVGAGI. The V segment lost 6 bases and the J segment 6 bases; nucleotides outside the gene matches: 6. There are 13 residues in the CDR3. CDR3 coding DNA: TGTGCCAGCAGGCCGGGACAGGGAGGCGAGCAGTACTTC. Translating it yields CASRPGQGGEQYF.

CDR3 protein: CAWNRVIGSEAFF. In nucleotides, the CDR3 is TGTGCCTGGAACAGGGTGATAGGATCTGAAGCTTTCTTT. This sequence joins TRBV30 and TRBJ1-1, with D tentatively TRBD1 (6 bases). This CDR3 has 13 residues. Germline V gene sequence: CDR1 GTSNPN, CDR2 SVGIG (reference sequence). The V end was cut by 4 bases, the J end by 6 bases, with 15 bases between.

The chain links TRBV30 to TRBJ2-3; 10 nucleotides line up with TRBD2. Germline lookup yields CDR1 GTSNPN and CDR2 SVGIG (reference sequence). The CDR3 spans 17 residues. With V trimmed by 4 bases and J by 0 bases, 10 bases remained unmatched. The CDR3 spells CAWMDASGSLSTDTQYF. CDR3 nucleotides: TGTGCCTGGATGGATGCTAGCGGGAGCTTGAGCACAGATACGCAGTATTTT.

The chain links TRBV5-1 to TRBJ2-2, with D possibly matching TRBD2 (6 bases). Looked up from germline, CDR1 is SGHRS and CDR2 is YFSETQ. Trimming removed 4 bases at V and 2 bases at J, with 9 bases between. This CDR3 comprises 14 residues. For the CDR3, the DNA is TGCGCCAGCAGCCAGGGACTTAACACCGGGGAGCTGTTTTTT. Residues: CASSQGLNTGELFF. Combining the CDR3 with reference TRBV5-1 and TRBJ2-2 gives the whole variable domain KAGVTQTPRYLIKTRGQQVTLSCSPISGHRSVSWYQQTPGQGLQFLFEYFSETQRNKGNFPGRFSGRQFSNSRSEMNVSTLELGDSALYLCASSQGLNTGELFFGEGSRLTVL.

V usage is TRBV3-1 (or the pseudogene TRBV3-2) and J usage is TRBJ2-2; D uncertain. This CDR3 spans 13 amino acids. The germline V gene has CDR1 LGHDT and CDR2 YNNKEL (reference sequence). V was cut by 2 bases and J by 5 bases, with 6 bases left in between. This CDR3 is CASSQSLTGELFF. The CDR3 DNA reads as TGTGCCAGCAGCCAAAGCTTAACCGGGGAGCTGTTTTTT.

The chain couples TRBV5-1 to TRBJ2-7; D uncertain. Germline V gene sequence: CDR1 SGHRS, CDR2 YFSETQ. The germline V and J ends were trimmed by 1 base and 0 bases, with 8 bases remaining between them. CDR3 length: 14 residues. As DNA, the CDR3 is TGCGCCAGCAGCTTGATTTCCAGCTCCTACGAGCAGTACTTC. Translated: CASSLISSSYEQYF.

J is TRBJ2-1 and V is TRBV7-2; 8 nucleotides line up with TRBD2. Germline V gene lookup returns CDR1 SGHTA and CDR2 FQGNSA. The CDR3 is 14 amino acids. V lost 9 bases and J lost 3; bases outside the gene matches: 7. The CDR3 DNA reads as TGTGCCAGTCGGTTAGCGGGAATCTACAATGAGCAGTTCTTC. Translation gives CASRLAGIYNEQFF.

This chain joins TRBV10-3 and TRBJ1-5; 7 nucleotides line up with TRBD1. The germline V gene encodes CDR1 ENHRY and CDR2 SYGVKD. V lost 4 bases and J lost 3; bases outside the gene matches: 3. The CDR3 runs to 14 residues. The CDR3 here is CAISGDRSNQPQHF. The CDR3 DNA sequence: TGTGCCATCAGTGGGGACAGATCCAATCAGCCCCAGCATTTT.

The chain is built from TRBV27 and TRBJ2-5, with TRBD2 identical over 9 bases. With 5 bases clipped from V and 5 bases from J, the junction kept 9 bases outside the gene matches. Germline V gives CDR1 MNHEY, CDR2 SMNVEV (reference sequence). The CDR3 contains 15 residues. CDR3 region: CASSPSRLAGETQYF. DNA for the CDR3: TGTGCCAGCAGTCCCTCCCGGCTAGCGGGGGAGACCCAGTACTTC.

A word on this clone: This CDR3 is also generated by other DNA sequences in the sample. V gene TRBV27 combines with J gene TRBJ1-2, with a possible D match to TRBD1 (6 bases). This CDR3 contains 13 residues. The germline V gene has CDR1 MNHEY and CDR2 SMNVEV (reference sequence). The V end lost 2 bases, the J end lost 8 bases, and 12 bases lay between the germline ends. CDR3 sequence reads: CASSLTGSRGYTF. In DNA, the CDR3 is TGTGCCAGCAGTTTAACAGGGAGTCGAGGCTACACCTTC.

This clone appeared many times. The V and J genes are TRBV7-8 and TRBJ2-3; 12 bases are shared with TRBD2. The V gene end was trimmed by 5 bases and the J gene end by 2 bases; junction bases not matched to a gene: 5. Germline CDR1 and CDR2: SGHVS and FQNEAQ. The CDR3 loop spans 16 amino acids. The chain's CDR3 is CASSEGLAGITDTQYF. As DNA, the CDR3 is TGTGCCAGCAGCGAAGGACTAGCGGGAATCACAGATACGCAGTATTTT. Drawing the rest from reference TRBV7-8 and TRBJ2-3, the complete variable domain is GAGVSQSPRYKVAKRGQDVALRCDPISGHVSLFWYQQALGQGPEFLTYFQNEAQLDKSGLPSDRFFAERPEGSVSTLKIQRTQQEDSAVYLCASSEGLAGITDTQYFGPGTRLTVL.

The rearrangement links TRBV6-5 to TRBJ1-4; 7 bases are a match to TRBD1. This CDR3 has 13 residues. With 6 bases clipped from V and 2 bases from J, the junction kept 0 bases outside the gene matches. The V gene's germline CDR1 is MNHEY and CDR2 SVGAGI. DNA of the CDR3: TGTGCCAGCAGCAGGGGGACTAATGAAAAACTGTTTTTT. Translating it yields CASSRGTNEKLFF.